The 4 T cell receptor beta chains presented below share a single source sample, sequenced in a study of control samples from healthy donors and cancer patients. Clones were sequenced by immunoSEQ multiplex PCR, and TCRdb holds only the in-frame ones, with some missing. The sample has 50,000 or so clones, approximately 95% seen once. Sequenced material: blood. Receptors were obtained from a woman younger than 35 in good health.

The chain carries TRBV4-1 and TRBJ1-1, with a tentative D call TRBD1 (6 bases). V lost 3 bases, J lost 1 base, and 12 bases lay in between. CDR1 is MGHRA, CDR2 YSYEKL, per germline. This CDR3 comprises 15 residues. CDR3 loop: CASSHPTGWNTEAFF. The CDR3 DNA sequence: TGCGCCAGCAGCCACCCGACAGGTTGGAACACTGAAGCTTTCTTT.

The V call is TRBV19, the J call TRBJ2-5, with 9 bases aligning to TRBD1. Germline V lookup: CDR1 LNHDA, CDR2 SQIVND (reference sequence). The CDR3 runs to 16 residues. V was clipped by 5 bases and J by 5 bases; unmatched bases: 12. CDR3 loop: CASSLRTGEPLETQYF. The CDR3 nucleotides are TGTGCCAGTAGTCTACGGACAGGGGAGCCCTTGGAGACCCAGTACTTC.

The genes are TRBV9 and TRBJ2-7, with a tentative D call TRBD1 (6 bases). The ends were cut back, 4 bases at V and 2 bases at J, with 16 bases in the middle. The CDR3 consists of 15 residues. The germline V gene encodes CDR1 SGDLS and CDR2 YYNGEE. DNA of the CDR3: TGTGCCAGCAGCCCTTCTTGGCAGGGGACCTACGAGCAGTACTTC. Its protein is CASSPSWQGTYEQYF. The full variable domain, its missing parts supplied by reference TRBV9 and TRBJ2-7, is DSGVTQTPKHLITATGQRVTLRCSPRSGDLSVYWYQQSLDQGLQFLIQYYNGEERAKGNILERFSAQQFPDLHSELNLSSLELGDSALYFCASSPSWQGTYEQYFGPGTRLTVT.

V usage is TRBV5-6 and J usage is TRBJ1-4, with D possibly matching TRBD1 (5 bases). CDR1 SGHDT and CDR2 YYEEEE come from the germline V gene. The V end lost 4 bases, the J end lost 6 bases, and 10 bases lay between the germline ends. The CDR3 covers 13 residues. The CDR3: CASSDWDDEKLFF. The CDR3 DNA reads TGTGCCAGCAGCGACTGGGACGATGAAAAACTGTTTTTT. The full variable domain, its missing parts supplied by reference TRBV5-6 and TRBJ1-4, is DAGVTQSPTHLIKTRGQQVTLRCSPKSGHDTVSWYQQALGQGPQFIFQYYEEEERQRGNFPDRFSGHQFPNYSSELNVNALLLGDSALYLCASSDWDDEKLFFGSGTQLSVL.